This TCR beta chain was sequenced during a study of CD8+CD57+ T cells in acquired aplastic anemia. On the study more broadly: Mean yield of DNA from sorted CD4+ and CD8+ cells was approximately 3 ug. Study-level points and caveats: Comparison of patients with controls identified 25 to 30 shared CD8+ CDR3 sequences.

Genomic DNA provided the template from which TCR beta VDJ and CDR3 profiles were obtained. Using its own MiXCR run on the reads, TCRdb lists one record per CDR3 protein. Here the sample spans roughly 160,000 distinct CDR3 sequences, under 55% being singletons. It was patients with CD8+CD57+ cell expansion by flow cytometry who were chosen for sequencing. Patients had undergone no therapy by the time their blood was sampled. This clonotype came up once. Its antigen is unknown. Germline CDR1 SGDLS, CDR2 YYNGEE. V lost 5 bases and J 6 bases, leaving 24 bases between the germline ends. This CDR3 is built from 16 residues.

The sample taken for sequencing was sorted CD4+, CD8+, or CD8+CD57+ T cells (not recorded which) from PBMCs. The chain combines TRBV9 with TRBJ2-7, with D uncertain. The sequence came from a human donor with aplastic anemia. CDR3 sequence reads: CASRPLRDISVGEQYF. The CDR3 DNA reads TGTGCCAGCAGGCCACTCCGAGACATCAGCGTCGGCGAGCAGTACTTC.